This T cell receptor beta chain comes out of a study of blood T cell repertoires in COVID-19. Study in general: Researchers got acute and convalescent COVID-19 samples from the United States, Italy and Spain. The analysed material was cDNA or gDNA that came from T cells, B-cell-depleted T cells, or PBMCs.

The CDR3 extends over 16 amino acids. In germline, CDR1 is SNHLY, CDR2 FYNNEI. V lost 0 bases, J lost 5 bases, and 17 bases lay in between. As processed by the authors: Estimation of nucleated cell counts was performed using reference gene primer amplification. Clones were sequenced by immunoSEQ multiplex PCR, and TCRdb holds only the in-frame ones, with some missing. That table supplies the V and J calls and clone size; D and trimming were determined from the DNA. The sample comprises around 85,000 clones, 87% of which are singletons, and 5% to 5.5% rests with the top ten. The chain recombines TRBV2 with TRBJ2-7; possibly TRBD1 for D (5 bases). The sequenced sample was peripheral blood. The sequence was collected from a man aged 55 to 70 with acute or convalescent COVID-19. The CDR3 loop is CASSEARTTGRNEQYF. In DNA form, the CDR3 reads TGTGCCAGCAGTGAAGCGAGGACCACAGGCCGAAACGAGCAGTACTTC.